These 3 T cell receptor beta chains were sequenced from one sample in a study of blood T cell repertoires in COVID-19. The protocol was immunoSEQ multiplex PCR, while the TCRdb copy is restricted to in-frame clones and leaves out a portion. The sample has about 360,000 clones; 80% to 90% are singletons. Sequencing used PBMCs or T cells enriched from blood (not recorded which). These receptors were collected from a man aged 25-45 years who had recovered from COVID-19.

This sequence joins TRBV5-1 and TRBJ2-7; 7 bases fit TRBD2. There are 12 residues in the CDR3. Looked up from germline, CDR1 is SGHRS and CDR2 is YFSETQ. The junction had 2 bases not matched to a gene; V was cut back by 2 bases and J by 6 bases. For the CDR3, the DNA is TGCGCCAGCAGCTTTGGGGAGGGCGAGCAGTACTTC. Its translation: CASSFGEGEQYF.

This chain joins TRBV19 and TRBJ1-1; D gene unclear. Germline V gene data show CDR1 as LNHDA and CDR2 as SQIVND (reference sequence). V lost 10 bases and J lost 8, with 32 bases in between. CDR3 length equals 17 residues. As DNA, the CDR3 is TGTGCCACCCGTCTCTTACGCGGAACCGCTTTTCCGATCGAAGCTTTCTTT. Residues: CATRLLRGTAFPIEAFF.

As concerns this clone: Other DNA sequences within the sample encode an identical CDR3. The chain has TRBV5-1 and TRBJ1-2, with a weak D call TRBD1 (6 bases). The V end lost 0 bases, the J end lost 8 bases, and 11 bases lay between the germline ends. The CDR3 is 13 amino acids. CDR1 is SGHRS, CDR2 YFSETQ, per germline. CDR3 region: CASSLGGGEGYTF. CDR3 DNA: TGCGCCAGCAGCTTGGGAGGGGGAGAAGGCTACACCTTC. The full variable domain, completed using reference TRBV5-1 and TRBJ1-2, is KAGVTQTPRYLIKTRGQQVTLSCSPISGHRSVSWYQQTPGQGLQFLFEYFSETQRNKGNFPGRFSGRQFSNSRSEMNVSTLELGDSALYLCASSLGGGEGYTFGSGTRLTVV.